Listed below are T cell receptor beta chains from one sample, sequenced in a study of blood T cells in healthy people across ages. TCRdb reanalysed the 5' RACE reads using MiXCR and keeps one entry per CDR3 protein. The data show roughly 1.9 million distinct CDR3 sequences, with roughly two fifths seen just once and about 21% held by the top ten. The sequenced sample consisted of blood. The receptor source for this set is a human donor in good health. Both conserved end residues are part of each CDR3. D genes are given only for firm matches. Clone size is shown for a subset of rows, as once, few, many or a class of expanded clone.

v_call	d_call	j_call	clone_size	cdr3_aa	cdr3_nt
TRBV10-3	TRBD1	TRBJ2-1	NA	CAISEKRGPISYNEQFF	TGTGCCATCAGTGAAAAGAGGGGGCCTATCTCCTATAATGAGCAGTTCTTC
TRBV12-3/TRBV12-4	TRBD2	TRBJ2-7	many	CASSLDRGGSSEQYF	TGTGCCAGCAGTTTAGATCGGGGGGGTTCAAGCGAGCAGTACTTC
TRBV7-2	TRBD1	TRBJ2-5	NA	CASSGQGRGETQYF	TGTGCCAGCAGCGGACAGGGGCGTGGAGAGACCCAGTACTTC
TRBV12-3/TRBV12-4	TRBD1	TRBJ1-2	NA	CASSPTWTGRNYGYTF	TGTGCCAGCAGCCCAACTTGGACAGGGAGGAACTATGGCTACACCTTC
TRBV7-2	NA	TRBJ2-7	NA	CASSLARDGPTYEQYF	TGTGCCAGCAGCTTAGCGAGGGACGGACCTACCTACGAGCAGTACTTC
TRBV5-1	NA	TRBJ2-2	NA	CASSLASSFTGELFF	TGCGCCAGCAGCTTGGCCTCGAGTTTCACCGGGGAGCTGTTTTTT
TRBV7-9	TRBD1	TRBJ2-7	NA	CASSLDGTGGTKQYF	TGTGCCAGCAGTTTGGATGGGACAGGGGGTACGAAACAGTACTTC
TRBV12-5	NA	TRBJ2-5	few	CASGWQQETQYF	TGTGCTAGTGGTTGGCAGCAAGAGACCCAGTACTTC
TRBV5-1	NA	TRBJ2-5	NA	CASSLTSTQGETQYF	TGCGCCAGCAGCTTGACATCCACCCAAGGAGAGACCCAGTACTTC
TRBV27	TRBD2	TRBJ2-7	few	CASSSRTSDSYEQYF	TGTGCCAGCAGTTCACGGACTAGCGATAGCTACGAGCAGTACTTC
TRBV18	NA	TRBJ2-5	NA	CASSLPFNYQETQYF	TGTGCCAGCTCACTTCCCTTTAACTACCAAGAGACCCAGTACTTC
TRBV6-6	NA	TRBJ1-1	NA	CASSYLGVEAFF	TGTGCCAGCAGTTACTTAGGAGTGGAAGCTTTCTTT
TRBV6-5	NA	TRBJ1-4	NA	CASSPRDILNEKLFF	TGTGCCAGCAGTCCCCGGGACATCCTAAATGAAAAACTGTTTTTT
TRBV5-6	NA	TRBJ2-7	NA	CASFNRDAYEQYF	TGTGCCAGCTTTAACAGGGACGCCTACGAGCAGTACTTC
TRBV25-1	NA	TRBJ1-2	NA	CASSDNRPLSGYTF	TGTGCCAGCAGTGATAACCGACCGCTTTCTGGCTACACCTTC
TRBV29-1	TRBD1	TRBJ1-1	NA	CSGAGQVAEAFF	TGCAGCGGTGCGGGACAGGTAGCCGAAGCTTTCTTT
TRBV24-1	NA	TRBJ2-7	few	CATSDLRSREQYF	TGTGCCACCAGTGATTTGAGGTCAAGGGAGCAGTACTTC
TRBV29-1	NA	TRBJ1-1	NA	CGTGYGEAFF	TGCGGTACGGGATATGGTGAAGCTTTCTTT
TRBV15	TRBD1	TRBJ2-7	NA	CATSRDGTGSYEQYF	TGTGCCACCAGCAGAGATGGGACAGGGAGCTACGAGCAGTACTTC
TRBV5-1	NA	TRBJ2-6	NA	CASSWAPPGGISGANVRTF	TGCGCCAGCAGCTGGGCCCCACCGGGCGGTATTTCTGGGGCCAACGTCCGGACTTTC
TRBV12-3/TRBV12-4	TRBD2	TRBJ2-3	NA	CVNQVAGTDTQYF	TGTGTAAACCAGGTAGCGGGGACAGATACGCAGTATTTT
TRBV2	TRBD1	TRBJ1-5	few	CASSEKGQAAGQPQHF	TGTGCCAGCAGTGAAAAAGGACAGGCGGCGGGTCAGCCCCAGCATTTT
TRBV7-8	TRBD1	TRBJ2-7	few	CASTMMSALGTGSHEQYF	TGTGCCAGCACCATGATGAGTGCCTTGGGGACAGGCAGCCACGAGCAGTACTTC
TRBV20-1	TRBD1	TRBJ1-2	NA	CSAPIGQAWRENYGYTF	TGCAGTGCTCCAATTGGACAGGCCTGGAGGGAAAACTATGGCTACACCTTC
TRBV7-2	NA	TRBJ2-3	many	CASSLRVRTDTQYF	TGTGCCAGCAGCTTACGGGTTCGCACAGATACGCAGTATTTT
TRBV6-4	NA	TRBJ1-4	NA	CASSVNHGGEKLFF	TGTGCCAGCAGTGTCAATCATGGCGGAGAAAAACTGTTTTTT
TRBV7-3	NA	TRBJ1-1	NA	CASSLGAKGNTEAFF	TGTGCCAGCAGCTTAGGAGCTAAGGGGAACACTGAAGCTTTCTTT
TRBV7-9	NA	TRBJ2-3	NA	CASSLVVGTSDTQYF	TGTGCCAGCAGCTTAGTCGTCGGTACCTCAGATACGCAGTATTTT
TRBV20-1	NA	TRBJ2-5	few	CSASFETQYF	TGCAGTGCTAGTTTCGAGACCCAGTACTTC
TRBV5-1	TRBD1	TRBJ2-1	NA	CASSLGPDRDAYNEQFF	TGCGCCAGCAGCTTGGGCCCGGACAGGGATGCCTACAATGAGCAGTTCTTC
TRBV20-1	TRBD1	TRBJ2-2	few	CGASYGQARTGELFF	TGCGGTGCTAGCTACGGACAGGCGAGAACCGGGGAGCTGTTTTTT
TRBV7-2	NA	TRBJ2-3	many	CASSLYVLSTDTQYF	TGTGCCAGCAGCTTATACGTCCTTAGCACAGATACGCAGTATTTT
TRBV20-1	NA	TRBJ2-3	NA	CSALFTDTQYF	TGCAGTGCCCTATTCACAGATACGCAGTATTTT
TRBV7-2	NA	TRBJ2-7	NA	CASSLTGTEPYEQYF	TGTGCCAGCAGCCTAACCGGGACGGAACCTTACGAGCAGTACTTC
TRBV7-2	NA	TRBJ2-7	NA	CASSLGPGLQFDSYEQYF	TGTGCCAGCAGCTTAGGACCGGGACTCCAATTTGACTCCTACGAGCAGTACTTC
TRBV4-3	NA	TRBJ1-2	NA	CASSQEGRVAGYTF	TGCGCCAGCAGCCAAGAGGGCAGGGTAGCCGGCTACACCTTC
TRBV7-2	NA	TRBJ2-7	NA	CASSFEGYSYEQYF	TGTGCCAGCAGCTTTGAGGGTTACTCCTACGAGCAGTACTTC
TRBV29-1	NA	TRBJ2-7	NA	CSAADSTYEQYF	TGCAGCGCTGCGGACAGTACCTACGAGCAGTACTTC
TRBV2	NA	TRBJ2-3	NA	CASSPLISPDTQYF	TGTGCCAGCAGCCCTCTGATCTCCCCAGATACGCAGTATTTT
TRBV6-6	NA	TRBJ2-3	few	CASSTAGTEDTQYF	TGTGCCAGCAGCACCGCAGGCACCGAAGATACGCAGTATTTT
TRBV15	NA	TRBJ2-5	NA	CATSRVRGSLRGETQYF	TGTGCCACCAGCAGAGTTCGGGGCAGCCTCCGAGGAGAGACCCAGTACTTC
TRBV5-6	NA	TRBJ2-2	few	CASSLRTYTGELFF	TGTGCCAGCAGCTTGAGGACCTACACCGGGGAGCTGTTTTTT
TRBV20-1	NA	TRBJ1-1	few	CSARETVSWVGTEAFF	TGCAGTGCTAGAGAGACAGTTTCATGGGTGGGCACTGAAGCTTTCTTT
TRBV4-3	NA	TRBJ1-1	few	CASSRYTTGDTEAFF	TGCGCCAGCAGCCGCTACACGACGGGAGACACTGAAGCTTTCTTT
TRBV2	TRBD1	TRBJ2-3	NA	CASITGGDTDTQYF	TGTGCCAGCATTACAGGGGGAGACACAGATACGCAGTATTTT
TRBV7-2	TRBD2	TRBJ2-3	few	CASSLKAGGRTDTQYF	TGTGCCAGCAGCTTAAAAGCGGGGGGACGCACAGATACGCAGTATTTT
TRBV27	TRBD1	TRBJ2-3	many	CASSPRQGASTDTQYF	TGTGCCAGCAGTCCACGACAGGGGGCATCCACAGATACGCAGTATTTT
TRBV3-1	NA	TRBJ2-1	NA	CASSRSIGVNEQFF	TGTGCCAGCAGCCGAAGTATAGGGGTCAATGAGCAGTTCTTC
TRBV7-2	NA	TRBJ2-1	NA	CASSQGQSYYHNEQFF	TGTGCCAGCAGCCAGGGGCAGTCCTACTATCACAATGAGCAGTTCTTC
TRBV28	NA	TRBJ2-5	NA	CASSFTGFPETQYF	TGTGCCAGCAGTTTTACAGGGTTCCCAGAGACCCAGTACTTC
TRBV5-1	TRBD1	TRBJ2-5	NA	CASTPRLGQQETQYF	TGCGCCAGCACCCCCAGGCTGGGACAGCAAGAGACCCAGTACTTC
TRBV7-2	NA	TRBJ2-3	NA	CASSSQWGGTDTQYF	TGTGCCAGCAGCTCCCAGTGGGGAGGCACAGATACGCAGTATTTT